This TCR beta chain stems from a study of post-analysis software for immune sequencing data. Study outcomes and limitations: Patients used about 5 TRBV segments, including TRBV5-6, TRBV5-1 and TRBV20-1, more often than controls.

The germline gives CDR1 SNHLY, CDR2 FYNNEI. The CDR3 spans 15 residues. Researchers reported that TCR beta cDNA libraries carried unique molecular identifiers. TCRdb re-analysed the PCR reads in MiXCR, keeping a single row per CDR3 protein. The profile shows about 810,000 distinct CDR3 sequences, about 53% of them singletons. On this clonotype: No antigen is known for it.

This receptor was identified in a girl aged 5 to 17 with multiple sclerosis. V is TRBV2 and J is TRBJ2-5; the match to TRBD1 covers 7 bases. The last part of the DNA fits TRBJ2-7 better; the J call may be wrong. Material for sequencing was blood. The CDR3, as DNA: TGTGCCAGCAGTGAAGCGCGGAACAGGGGCTACGAGCAGTACTTC. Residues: CASSEARNRGYEQYF.